This T cell receptor (beta chain) was sequenced in a study of blood T cell repertoires in COVID-19. Overall study: Italy, Spain and the United States were the sources of the convalescent and acute COVID-19 samples.

Seattle-derived patients entered the study during active infection and were followed longitudinally. V lost 3 bases and J lost 6, with 15 bases in between. Germline-derived CDR1 and CDR2 are LNHDA and SQIVND (reference sequence). The CDR3 covers 14 residues. Original analysis: Amplification of reference gene primers was used by the study to estimate nucleated cell counts. Assay used: immunoSEQ multiplex PCR; TCRdb lists only in-frame clones, some missing. Clone size and the V and J calls come from that table; the DNA yielded D and trimming. This table holds 350,000 to 400,000 clones, 75% to 90% found once. This clone was seen a single time.

The sequence derives from a woman aged 55-70 years with COVID-19, enrolled during active disease. The chain joins TRBV19 to TRBJ2-7; TRBD1 might be the D (5 bases). Sequencing was performed on peripheral blood. CDR3 DNA: TGTGCCAGTAGTATTAATGCTCAGGGCTCCGAGCAGTACTTC. Its translation: CASSINAQGSEQYF.